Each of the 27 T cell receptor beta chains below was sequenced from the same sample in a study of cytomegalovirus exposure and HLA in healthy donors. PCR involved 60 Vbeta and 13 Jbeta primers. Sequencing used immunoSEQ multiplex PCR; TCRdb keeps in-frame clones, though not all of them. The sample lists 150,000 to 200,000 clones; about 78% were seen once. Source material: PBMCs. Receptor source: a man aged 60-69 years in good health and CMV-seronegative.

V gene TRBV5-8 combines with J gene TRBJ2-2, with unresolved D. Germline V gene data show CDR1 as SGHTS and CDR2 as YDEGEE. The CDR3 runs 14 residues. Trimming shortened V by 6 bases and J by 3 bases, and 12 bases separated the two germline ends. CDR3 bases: TGTGCCAGCACCCTGCTTAGAGACACCGGGGAGCTGTTTTTT. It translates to CASTLLRDTGELFF.

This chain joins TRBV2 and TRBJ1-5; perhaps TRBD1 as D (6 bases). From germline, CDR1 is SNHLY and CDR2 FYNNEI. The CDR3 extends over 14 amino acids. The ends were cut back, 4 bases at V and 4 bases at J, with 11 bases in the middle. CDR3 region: CASSVVQGNQPQHF. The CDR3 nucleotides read TGTGCCAGCAGTGTGGTGCAGGGGAATCAGCCCCAGCATTTT.

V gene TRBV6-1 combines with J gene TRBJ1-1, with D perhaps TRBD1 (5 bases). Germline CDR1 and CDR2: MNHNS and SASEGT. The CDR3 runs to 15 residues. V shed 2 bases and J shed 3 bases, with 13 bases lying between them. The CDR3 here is CASSENWGVDTEAFF. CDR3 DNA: TGTGCCAGCAGTGAAAATTGGGGGGTGGACACTGAAGCTTTCTTT.

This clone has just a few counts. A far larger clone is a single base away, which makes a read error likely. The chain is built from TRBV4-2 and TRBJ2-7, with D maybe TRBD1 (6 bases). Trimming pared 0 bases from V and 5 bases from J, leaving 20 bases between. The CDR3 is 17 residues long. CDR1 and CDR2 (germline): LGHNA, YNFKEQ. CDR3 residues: CASSQERAGTGSDEQYF. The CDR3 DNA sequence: TGTGCCAGCAGCCAAGAAAGGGCGGGTACAGGGAGCGACGAGCAGTACTTC.

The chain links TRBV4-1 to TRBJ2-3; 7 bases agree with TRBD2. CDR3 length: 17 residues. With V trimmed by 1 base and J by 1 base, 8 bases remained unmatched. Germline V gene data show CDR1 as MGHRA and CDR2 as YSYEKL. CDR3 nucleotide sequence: TGCGCCAGCAGCCAAGTTATGGGGGGGGACGGCACAGATACGCAGTATTTT. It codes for CASSQVMGGDGTDTQYF.

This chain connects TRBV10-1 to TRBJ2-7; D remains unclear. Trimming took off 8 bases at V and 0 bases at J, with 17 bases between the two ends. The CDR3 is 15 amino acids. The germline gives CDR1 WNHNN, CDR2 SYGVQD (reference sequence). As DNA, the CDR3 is TGCGCCAGCGTCGCGTGCGCCCGCCCCTCCTACGAGCAGTACTTC. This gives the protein CASVACARPSYEQYF.

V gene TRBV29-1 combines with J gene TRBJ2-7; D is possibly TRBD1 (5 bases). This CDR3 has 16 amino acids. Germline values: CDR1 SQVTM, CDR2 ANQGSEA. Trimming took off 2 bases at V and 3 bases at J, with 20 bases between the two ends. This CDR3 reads CSVEITGQKKGYEQYF. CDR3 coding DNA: TGCAGCGTTGAAATTACTGGACAAAAAAAGGGCTACGAGCAGTACTTC.

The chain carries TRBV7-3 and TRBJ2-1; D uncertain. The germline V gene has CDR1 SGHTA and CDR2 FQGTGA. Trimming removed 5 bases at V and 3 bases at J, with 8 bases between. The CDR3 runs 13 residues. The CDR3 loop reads CASSQDIYNEQFF. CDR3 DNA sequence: TGTGCCAGCAGCCAAGACATCTACAATGAGCAGTTCTTC.

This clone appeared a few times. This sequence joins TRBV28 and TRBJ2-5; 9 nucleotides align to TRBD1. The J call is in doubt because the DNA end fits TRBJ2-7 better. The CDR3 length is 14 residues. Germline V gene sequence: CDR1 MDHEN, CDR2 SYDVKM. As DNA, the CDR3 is TGTGCCACCTACCCCGGGACAGGGTCCTACGAGCAGTACTTC. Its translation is CATYPGTGSYEQYF.

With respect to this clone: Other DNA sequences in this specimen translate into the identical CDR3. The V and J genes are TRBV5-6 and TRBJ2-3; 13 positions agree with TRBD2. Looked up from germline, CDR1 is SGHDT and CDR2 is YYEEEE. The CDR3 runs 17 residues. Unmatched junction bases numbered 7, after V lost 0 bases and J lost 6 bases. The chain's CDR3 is CASSLVGLAGVRDTQYF. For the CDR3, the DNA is TGTGCCAGCAGCTTGGTCGGACTAGCGGGAGTTCGGGATACGCAGTATTTT. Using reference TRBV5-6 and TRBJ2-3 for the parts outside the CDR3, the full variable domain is DAGVTQSPTHLIKTRGQQVTLRCSPKSGHDTVSWYQQALGQGPQFIFQYYEEEERQRGNFPDRFSGHQFPNYSSELNVNALLLGDSALYLCASSLVGLAGVRDTQYFGPGTRLTVL.

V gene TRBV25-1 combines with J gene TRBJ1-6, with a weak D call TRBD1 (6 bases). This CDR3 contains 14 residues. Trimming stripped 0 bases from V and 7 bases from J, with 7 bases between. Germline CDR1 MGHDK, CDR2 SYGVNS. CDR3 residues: CASSEYGQNSPLHF. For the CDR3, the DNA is TGTGCCAGCAGTGAATATGGACAGAATTCACCCCTCCACTTT.

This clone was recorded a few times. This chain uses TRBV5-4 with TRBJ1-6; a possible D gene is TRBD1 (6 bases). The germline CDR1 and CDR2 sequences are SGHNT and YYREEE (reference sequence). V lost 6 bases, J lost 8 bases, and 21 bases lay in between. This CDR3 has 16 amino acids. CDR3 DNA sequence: TGTGCCAGCACCGATGTTCGGGGGGCAGCGGATTCACCCCTCCACTTT. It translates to CASTDVRGAADSPLHF.

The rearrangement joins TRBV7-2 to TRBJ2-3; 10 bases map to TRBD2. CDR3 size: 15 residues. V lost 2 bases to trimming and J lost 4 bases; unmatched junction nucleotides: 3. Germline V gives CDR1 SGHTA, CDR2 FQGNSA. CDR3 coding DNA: TGTGCCAGCAGCTTAAGCGGGAGGGCCGCAGATACGCAGTATTTT. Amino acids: CASSLSGRAADTQYF.

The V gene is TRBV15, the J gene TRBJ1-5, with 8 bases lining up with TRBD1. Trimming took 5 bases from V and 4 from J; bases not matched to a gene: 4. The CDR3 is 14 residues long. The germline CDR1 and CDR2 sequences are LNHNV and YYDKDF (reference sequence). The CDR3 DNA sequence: TGTGCCACCAGCCGCCGACAGGGGAATCAGCCCCAGCATTTT. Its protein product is CATSRRQGNQPQHF. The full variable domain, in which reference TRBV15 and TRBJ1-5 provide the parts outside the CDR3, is DAMVIQNPRYQVTQFGKPVTLSCSQTLNHNVMYWYQQKSSQAPKLLFHYYDKDFNNEADTPDNFQSRRPNTSFCFLDIRSPGLGDTAMYLCATSRRQGNQPQHFGDGTRLSIL.

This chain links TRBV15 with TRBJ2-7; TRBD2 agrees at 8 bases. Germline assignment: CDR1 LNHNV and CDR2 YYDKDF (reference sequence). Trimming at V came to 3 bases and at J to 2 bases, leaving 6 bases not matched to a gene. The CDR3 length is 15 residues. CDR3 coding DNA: TGTGCCACCAGCAGGGGTACTAGCGGTCCCTACGAGCAGTACTTC. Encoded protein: CATSRGTSGPYEQYF.

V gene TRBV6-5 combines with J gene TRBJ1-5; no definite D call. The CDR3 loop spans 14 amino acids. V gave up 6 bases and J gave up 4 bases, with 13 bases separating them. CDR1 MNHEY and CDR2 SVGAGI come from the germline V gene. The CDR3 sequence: CASRPTENNQPQHF. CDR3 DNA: TGTGCCAGCAGACCTACAGAGAATAATCAGCCCCAGCATTTT.

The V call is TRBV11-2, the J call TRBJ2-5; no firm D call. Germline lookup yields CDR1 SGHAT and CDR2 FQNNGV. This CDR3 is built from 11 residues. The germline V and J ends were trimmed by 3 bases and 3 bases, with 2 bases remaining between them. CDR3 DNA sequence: TGTGCCAGCAGCTTCAAAGAGACCCAGTACTTC. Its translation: CASSFKETQYF.

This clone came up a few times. CDR3 sequence reads: CASRPHRADQPQHF. CDR3 in DNA: TGTGCCAGCAGGCCTCACAGGGCTGATCAGCCCCAGCATTTT. This rearrangement joins TRBV6-5 to TRBJ1-5; the D gene is possibly TRBD1 (6 bases). Trimming removed 6 bases at V and 5 bases at J, with 14 bases between. The CDR3 runs 14 residues. Germline-derived CDR1 and CDR2 are MNHEY and SVGAGI.

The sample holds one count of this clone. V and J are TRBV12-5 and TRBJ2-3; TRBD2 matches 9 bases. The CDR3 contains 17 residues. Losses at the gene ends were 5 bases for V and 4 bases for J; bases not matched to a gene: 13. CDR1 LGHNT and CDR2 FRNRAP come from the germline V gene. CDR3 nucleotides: TGTGCTAGTGGTCCCCCGGGTAGCGGGGGAGGGGCAGATACGCAGTATTTT. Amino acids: CASGPPGSGGGADTQYF.

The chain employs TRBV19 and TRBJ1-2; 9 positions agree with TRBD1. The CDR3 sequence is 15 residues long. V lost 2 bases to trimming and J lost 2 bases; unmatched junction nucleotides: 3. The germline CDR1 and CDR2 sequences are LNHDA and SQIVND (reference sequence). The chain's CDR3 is CASSIRQGENYGYTF. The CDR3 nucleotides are TGTGCCAGTAGTATACGACAGGGGGAGAACTATGGCTACACCTTC.

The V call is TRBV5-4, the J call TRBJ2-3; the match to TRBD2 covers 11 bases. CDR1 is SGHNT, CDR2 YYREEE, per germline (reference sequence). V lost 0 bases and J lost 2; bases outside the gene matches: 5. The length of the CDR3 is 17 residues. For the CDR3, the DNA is TGTGCCAGCAGCTTGGGCGGGACTAGCGGATCCACAGATACGCAGTATTTT. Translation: CASSLGGTSGSTDTQYF. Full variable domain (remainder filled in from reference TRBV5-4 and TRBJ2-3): ETGVTQSPTHLIKTRGQQVTLRCSSQSGHNTVSWYQQALGQGPQFIFQYYREEENGRGNFPPRFSGLQFPNYSSELNVNALELDDSALYLCASSLGGTSGSTDTQYFGPGTRLTVL.

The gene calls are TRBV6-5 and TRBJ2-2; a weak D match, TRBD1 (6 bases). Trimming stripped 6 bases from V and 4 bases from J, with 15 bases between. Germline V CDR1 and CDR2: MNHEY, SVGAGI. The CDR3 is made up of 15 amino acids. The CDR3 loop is CASRRGGWSTGELFF. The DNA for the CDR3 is TGTGCCAGCAGGCGAGGGGGTTGGAGCACCGGGGAGCTGTTTTTT.

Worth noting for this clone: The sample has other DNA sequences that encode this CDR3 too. The CDR3: CASSVGDRGYGYTF. The CDR3 region has the DNA TGTGCCAGCAGCGTAGGGGACAGGGGCTATGGCTACACCTTC. The J gene is TRBJ1-2, the V gene TRBV9, with 10 bases that match TRBD1. Germline trimming cut 0 bases from V and 4 bases from J; bases unmatched to any gene: 0. CDR3 size: 14 residues. Germline lookup yields CDR1 SGDLS and CDR2 YYNGEE.

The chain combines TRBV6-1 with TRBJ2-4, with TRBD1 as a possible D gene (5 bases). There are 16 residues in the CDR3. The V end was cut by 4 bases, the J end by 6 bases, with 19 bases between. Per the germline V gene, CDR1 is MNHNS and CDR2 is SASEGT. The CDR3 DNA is TGTGCCAGCAGTGCTCTCCAGGGCCGCGACGGAAACATTCAGTACTTC. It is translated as CASSALQGRDGNIQYF.

The CDR3 loop reads CASSPGGVYYEQYF. The CDR3 nucleotides read TGTGCCAGCTCACCAGGCGGGGTTTACTACGAGCAGTACTTC. This rearrangement joins TRBV18 to TRBJ2-7, with D tentatively TRBD2 (6 bases). The CDR3 covers 14 residues. Looked up from germline, CDR1 is KGHSH and CDR2 is LQKENI. V was trimmed by 2 bases and J by 3 bases, leaving 11 bases between them.

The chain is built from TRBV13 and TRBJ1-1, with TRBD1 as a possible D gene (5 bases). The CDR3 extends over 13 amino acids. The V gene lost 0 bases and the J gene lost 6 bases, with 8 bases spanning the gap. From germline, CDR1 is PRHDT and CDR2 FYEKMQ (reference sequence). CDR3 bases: TGTGCCAGCAGCTTAGGGGGCAGGGCTGAAGCTTTCTTT. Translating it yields CASSLGGRAEAFF.

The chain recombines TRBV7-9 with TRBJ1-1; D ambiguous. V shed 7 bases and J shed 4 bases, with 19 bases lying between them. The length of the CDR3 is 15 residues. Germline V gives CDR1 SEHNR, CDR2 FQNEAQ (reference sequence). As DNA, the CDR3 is TGTGCCAGCACCCCCCCGTCTCTAGGAAGCACTGAAGCTTTCTTT. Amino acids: CASTPPSLGSTEAFF.